A selection of T cell receptor beta chains follows, all from one sample in a study of blood T cells in healthy people across ages. MiXCR was run by TCRdb on the 5' RACE reads, yielding one entry per CDR3 protein. The sample lists fewer than 1.5 million distinct CDR3 sequences, around 42% seen once, with roughly 7.7% in the top ten. The sequencing input was blood. Every receptor here comes from a woman aged 18-35 years in good health. CDR3s include the opening cysteine and the closing phenylalanine or tryptophan. D genes are given only for firm matches. Some rows have no size entry. The others give once, few or many, or a class for an expanded clone.

-,few,TRBJ2-1,TRBV3-1,CASSQDELTSTDNEQFF,TGTGCCAGCAGCCAAGATGAACTCACCTCCACTGACAATGAGCAGTTCTTC
-,-,TRBJ2-5,TRBV28,CACSPRNLRWAQYF,TGTGCCTGCAGTCCAAGAAACCTCCGCTGGGCCCAGTACTTC
TRBD2,-,TRBJ2-1,TRBV2,CASGRGVNYNEQFF,TGTGCCAGCGGACGGGGGGTCAACTACAATGAGCAGTTCTTC
TRBD2,-,TRBJ2-4,TRBV9,CASSVSSGRVDIQYF,TGTGCCAGCAGCGTATCTAGCGGGAGGGTCGACATTCAGTACTTC
TRBD1,-,TRBJ1-2,TRBV11-2,CTSSLVQGVGYTF,TGTACCAGCAGCTTGGTACAGGGGGTTGGCTACACCTTC
TRBD1,-,TRBJ1-1,TRBV20-1,CSAPGQGKANTEAFF,TGCAGTGCTCCTGGACAGGGAAAAGCTAACACTGAAGCTTTCTTT
TRBD1,few,TRBJ2-3,TRBV7-2,CASNRGASGTDTQYF,TGTGCCAGCAACAGGGGGGCTAGCGGCACAGATACGCAGTATTTT
-,many,TRBJ1-2,TRBV6-6,CASSYGANYGYTF,TGTGCCAGCAGTTACGGGGCTAACTATGGCTACACCTTC
-,-,TRBJ2-1,TRBV6-5,CASSRREAYNEQFF,TGTGCCAGCAGTCGCCGGGAAGCCTACAATGAGCAGTTCTTC
TRBD2,-,TRBJ2-5,TRBV6-2/TRBV6-3,CASRSGLAGYETQYF,TGTGCCAGCAGATCGGGACTAGCGGGATATGAGACCCAGTACTTC
-,-,TRBJ2-5,TRBV20-1,CSASLGETQYF,TGCAGTGCCTCCCTTGGGGAGACCCAGTACTTC
TRBD2,few,TRBJ2-1,TRBV2,CASSGTSGEDEQFF,TGTGCCAGCTCGGGGACTAGCGGGGAGGACGAGCAGTTCTTC
TRBD1,-,TRBJ2-7,TRBV10-1,CASSDWTGADEQYF,TGCGCCAGCAGTGACTGGACAGGGGCCGACGAGCAGTACTTC
-,-,TRBJ1-4,TRBV18,CASSPRDGEKLFF,TGTGCCAGCTCACCCAGGGACGGTGAAAAACTGTTTTTT
-,-,TRBJ2-5,TRBV7-3,CASSPTGPPNEQYF,TGTGCCAGCAGCCCCACGGGACCTCCCAATGAGCAGTACTTC
TRBD2,few,TRBJ2-3,TRBV10-3,CAITEGGGSTDTQYF,TGTGCCATCACCGAGGGCGGGGGGAGCACAGATACGCAGTATTTT
TRBD1,few,TRBJ2-7,TRBV20-1,CSARVWSGQVNYEQYF,TGCAGTGCTAGAGTGTGGAGCGGACAGGTGAATTACGAGCAGTACTTC
-,few,TRBJ2-7,TRBV11-2,CASSLGNWGSYEQYF,TGTGCCAGCAGCTTAGGCAATTGGGGCTCCTACGAGCAGTACTTC
TRBD1,-,TRBJ1-1,TRBV7-9,CASSLAGTAQSLEAFF,TGTGCCAGCAGCTTAGCAGGGACAGCACAGAGCCTTGAAGCTTTCTTT
-,many,TRBJ2-3,TRBV3-1,CASSPLSQRSTDTQYF,TGTGCCAGCAGCCCCCTGAGCCAGCGGAGCACAGATACGCAGTATTTT
-,-,TRBJ1-1,TRBV29-1,CSVESSRGTEAFF,TGCAGCGTTGAATCTTCCAGAGGGACTGAAGCTTTCTTT
-,few,TRBJ1-2,TRBV20-1,CSARERGGGGGYTF,TGCAGTGCTAGAGAGAGGGGGGGCGGCGGTGGCTACACCTTC
TRBD1,-,TRBJ2-1,TRBV3-1,CASGGTGVNEQFF,TGTGCCAGCGGGGGGACAGGGGTCAATGAGCAGTTCTTC
TRBD2,few,TRBJ2-7,TRBV12-5,CASGLVTGLAGGPVVNEQYF,TGTGCTAGTGGTTTGGTAACCGGACTAGCGGGAGGGCCCGTTGTCAACGAGCAGTACTTC
TRBD1,-,TRBJ2-1,TRBV5-1,CASSLGTVRSEQFF,TGCGCCAGCAGCTTAGGGACAGTGAGGAGTGAGCAGTTCTTC
-,-,TRBJ2-1,TRBV6-1,CASMSNEQFF,TGTGCCAGCATGAGTAATGAGCAGTTCTTC
TRBD1,-,TRBJ1-2,TRBV6-1,CASSEGQAPHTF,TGTGCCAGCAGTGAGGGACAGGCCCCCCACACCTTC
TRBD2,few,TRBJ2-7,TRBV29-1,CKNPPRETYEQYF,TGCAAAAATCCTCCGCGGGAGACTTACGAGCAGTACTTC
-,-,TRBJ2-7,TRBV11-2,CASSLIQGLSFHEQYF,TGTGCCAGCAGCTTAATACAGGGTTTAAGCTTCCACGAGCAGTACTTC
TRBD1,few,TRBJ2-7,TRBV11-2,CASSLWTGAHEQYF,TGTGCCAGCAGCCTATGGACAGGGGCCCACGAGCAGTACTTC
-,-,TRBJ2-7,TRBV2,CASSVSRTGSHYEQYF,TGTGCCAGCAGCGTTTCCCGAACGGGAAGCCACTACGAGCAGTACTTC
-,few,TRBJ2-7,TRBV18,CASLTGFQGDEQYF,TGTGCCAGCTTAACCGGTTTCCAGGGCGACGAGCAGTACTTC
-,many,TRBJ2-5,TRBV4-1,CASSQSVGETQYF,TGCGCCAGCAGCCAAAGCGTGGGAGAGACCCAGTACTTC
-,once,TRBJ2-4,TRBV10-3,CAISVGSGKNIQYF,TGTGCCATCAGTGTGGGAAGCGGCAAAAACATTCAGTACTTC
TRBD1,few,TRBJ2-7,TRBV7-9,CASSFSLTGGDPYEQYF,TGTGCCAGCAGCTTCTCTTTGACAGGGGGAGACCCCTACGAGCAGTACTTC
-,once,TRBJ2-3,TRBV9,CASSRERSTDTQYF,TGTGCCAGCAGCAGGGAACGTTCCACAGATACGCAGTATTTT
TRBD2,few,TRBJ2-1,TRBV20-1,CSARSALAGYNEQFF,TGCAGTGCTAGATCTGCGCTAGCGGGATACAATGAGCAGTTCTTC
TRBD2,-,TRBJ2-1,TRBV6-1,CASSDAGVSYNEQFF,TGTGCCAGCAGTGACGCGGGGGTATCTTATAATGAGCAGTTCTTC
TRBD1,-,TRBJ2-3,TRBV20-1,CSAPTGVPDTQYF,TGCAGTGCGCCAACAGGGGTTCCAGATACGCAGTATTTT
TRBD2,once,TRBJ2-5,TRBV7-9,CASSLAVLAGDNEQYF,TGTGCCAGCAGCTTAGCGGTACTAGCGGGAGACAATGAGCAGTACTTC
-,-,TRBJ1-2,TRBV3-1,CASSLGDDGYTF,TGTGCCAGCAGCCTGGGGGACGATGGCTACACCTTC
-,few,TRBJ2-3,TRBV4-1,CASSPRPSFTDTQYF,TGCGCCAGCAGCCCTCGGCCTAGTTTCACAGATACGCAGTATTTT
TRBD1,-,TRBJ1-1,TRBV12-3/TRBV12-4,CAGTGDRENTEAFF,TGTGCCGGCACCGGGGACAGGGAAAACACTGAAGCTTTCTTT
-,-,TRBJ2-7,TRBV21-1,CASKSSTGGKDEQYF,TGTGCCAGCAAAAGTTCGACAGGGGGGAAGGACGAGCAGTACTTC
-,-,TRBJ2-5,TRBV12-3/TRBV12-4,CASSVPGPRETQYF,TGTGCCAGCAGTGTGCCAGGGCCCCGGGAGACCCAGTACTTC
-,-,TRBJ1-4,TRBV25-1,CASSEWGDANEKLFF,TGTGCCAGCAGTGAATGGGGGGATGCTAATGAAAAACTGTTTTTT
-,-,TRBJ1-1,TRBV6-1,CASRAGFLGTEAFF,TGTGCCAGCAGGGCAGGGTTTCTCGGCACTGAAGCTTTCTTT
-,-,TRBJ2-7,TRBV7-9,CASSPTDRFPYNEQYF,TGTGCCAGCAGCCCGACCGACCGTTTCCCTTACAATGAGCAGTACTTC
-,few,TRBJ2-3,TRBV5-1,CASSLWRGGTQYF,TGCGCCAGCAGCTTATGGAGGGGAGGTACGCAGTATTTT
-,-,TRBJ1-1,TRBV29-1,CSVWGSKNTEAFF,TGCAGCGTTTGGGGGAGTAAGAACACTGAAGCTTTCTTT
-,-,TRBJ2-7,TRBV14,CASSYSRDRPYEQYF,TGTGCCAGCAGCTACAGCCGGGACCGCCCCTACGAGCAGTACTTC
-,-,TRBJ2-7,TRBV6-1,CAIAQLLRSYEQYF,TGTGCCATTGCGCAACTCCTCCGCTCCTACGAGCAGTACTTC
-,few,TRBJ2-3,TRBV7-9,CASSSQRLTDTQYF,TGTGCCAGCAGCTCCCAGCGGCTCACAGATACGCAGTATTTT